This T cell receptor beta chain stems from a study of T cells in Graves' hyperthyroidism and ophthalmopathy. Ten or more counts support this clonotype. Trimming at V came to 6 bases and at J to 9 bases, leaving 10 bases not matched to a gene. The CDR3 has 14 amino acids. Germline CDR1 SEHNR, CDR2 FQNEAQ (reference sequence). TCR beta CDR3 sequences were amplified from RNA transcripts. The study used the HTBI primer set for a first-round RT-PCR of the TCR CDR3. TCRdb fed the multiplex PCR reads into MiXCR, producing one record per CDR3 protein. This sample carries hundreds of thousands of distinct CDR3 sequences, around 13% of them seen once, and the ten largest clones take about 10%.

The chain uses TRBV7-9 and TRBJ2-1; TRBD2 agrees at 8 bases. Source material: blood. This clonotype was sampled from a woman younger than 30 with Graves' hyperthyroidism. The CDR3 loop is CASRGGGLESEQFF. The CDR3 bases are TGTGCCAGCAGAGGGGGGGGACTAGAGAGTGAGCAGTTCTTC.